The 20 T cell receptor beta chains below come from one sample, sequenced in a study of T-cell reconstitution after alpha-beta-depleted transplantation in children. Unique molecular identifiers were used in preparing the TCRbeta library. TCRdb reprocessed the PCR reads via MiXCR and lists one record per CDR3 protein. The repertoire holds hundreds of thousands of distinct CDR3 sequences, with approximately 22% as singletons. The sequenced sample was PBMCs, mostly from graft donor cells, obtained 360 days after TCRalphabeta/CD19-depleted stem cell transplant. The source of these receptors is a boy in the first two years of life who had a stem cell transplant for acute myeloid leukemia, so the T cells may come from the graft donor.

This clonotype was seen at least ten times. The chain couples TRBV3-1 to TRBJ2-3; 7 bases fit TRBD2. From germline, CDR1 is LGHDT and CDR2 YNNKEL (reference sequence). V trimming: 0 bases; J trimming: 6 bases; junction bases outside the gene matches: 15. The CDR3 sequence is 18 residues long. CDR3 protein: CASSQDESSGGLGDTQYF. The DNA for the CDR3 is TGTGCCAGCAGCCAAGATGAGTCGTCGGGGGGACTTGGGGATACGCAGTATTTT.

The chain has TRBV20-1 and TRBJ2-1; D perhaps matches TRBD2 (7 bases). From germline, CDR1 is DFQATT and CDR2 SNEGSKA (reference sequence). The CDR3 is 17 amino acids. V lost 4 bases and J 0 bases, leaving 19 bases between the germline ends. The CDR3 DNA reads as TGCAGTGCTAACATCTGGGGGGGCCTCCTCTCCTACAATGAGCAGTTCTTC. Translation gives CSANIWGGLLSYNEQFF.

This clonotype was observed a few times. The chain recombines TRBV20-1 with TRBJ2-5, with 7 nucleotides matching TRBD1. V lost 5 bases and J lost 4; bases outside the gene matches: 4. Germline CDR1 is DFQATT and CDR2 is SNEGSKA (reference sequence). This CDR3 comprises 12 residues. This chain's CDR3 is CSAFDRAETQYF. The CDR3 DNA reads TGCAGTGCTTTCGACAGGGCAGAGACCCAGTACTTC.

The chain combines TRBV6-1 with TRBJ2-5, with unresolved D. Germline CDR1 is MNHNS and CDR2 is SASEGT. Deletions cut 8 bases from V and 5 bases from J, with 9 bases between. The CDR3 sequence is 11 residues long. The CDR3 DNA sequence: TGTGCCAGCTGCTATCTTGAGACCCAGTACTTC. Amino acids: CASCYLETQYF.

In DNA, the CDR3 is TGCAGTGCTAGGTCGAACTACGAGCAGTACGTC. This sequence encodes CSARSNYEQYV. The chain links TRBV20-1 to TRBJ2-7; D uncertain. The CDR3 is 11 residues long. Deletions cut 3 bases from V and 3 bases from J, with 6 bases between. In germline, CDR1 is DFQATT, CDR2 SNEGSKA (reference sequence).

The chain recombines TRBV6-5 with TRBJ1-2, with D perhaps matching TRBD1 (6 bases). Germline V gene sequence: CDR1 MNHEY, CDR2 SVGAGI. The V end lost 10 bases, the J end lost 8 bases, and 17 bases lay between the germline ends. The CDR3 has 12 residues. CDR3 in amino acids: CATKQGTGGYTF. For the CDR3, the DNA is TGTGCCACGAAACAGGGTACGGGAGGCTACACCTTC.

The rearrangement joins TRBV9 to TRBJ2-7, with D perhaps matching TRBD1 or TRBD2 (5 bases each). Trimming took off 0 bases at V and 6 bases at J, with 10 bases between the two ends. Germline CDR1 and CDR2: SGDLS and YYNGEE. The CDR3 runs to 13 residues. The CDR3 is CASSVGDQGEQYF. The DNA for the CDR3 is TGTGCCAGCAGCGTAGGGGACCAGGGCGAGCAGTACTTC. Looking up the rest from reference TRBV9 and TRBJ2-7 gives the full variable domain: DSGVTQTPKHLITATGQRVTLRCSPRSGDLSVYWYQQSLDQGLQFLIQYYNGEERAKGNILERFSAQQFPDLHSELNLSSLELGDSALYFCASSVGDQGEQYFGPGTRLTVT.

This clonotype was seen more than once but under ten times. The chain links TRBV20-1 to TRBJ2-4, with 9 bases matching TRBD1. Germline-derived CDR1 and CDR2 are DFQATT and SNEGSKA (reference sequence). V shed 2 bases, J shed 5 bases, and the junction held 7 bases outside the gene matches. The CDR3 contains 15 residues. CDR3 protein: CSARPFDRGENIQYF. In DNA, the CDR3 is TGCAGTGCTAGACCCTTTGACAGGGGGGAAAACATTCAGTACTTC.

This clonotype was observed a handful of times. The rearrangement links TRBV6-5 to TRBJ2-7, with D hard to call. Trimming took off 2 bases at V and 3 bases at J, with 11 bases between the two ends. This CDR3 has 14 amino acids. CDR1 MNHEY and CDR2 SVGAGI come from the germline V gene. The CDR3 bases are TGTGCCAGCAGTTACGCGGATTCCGACTACGAGCAGTACTTC. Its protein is CASSYADSDYEQYF.

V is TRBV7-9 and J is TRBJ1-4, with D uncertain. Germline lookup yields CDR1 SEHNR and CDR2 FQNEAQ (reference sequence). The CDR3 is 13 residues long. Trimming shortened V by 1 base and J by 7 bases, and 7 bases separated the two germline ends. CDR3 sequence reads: CASSLVVSEKLFF. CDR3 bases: TGTGCCAGCAGCTTAGTGGTGTCTGAAAAACTGTTTTTT.

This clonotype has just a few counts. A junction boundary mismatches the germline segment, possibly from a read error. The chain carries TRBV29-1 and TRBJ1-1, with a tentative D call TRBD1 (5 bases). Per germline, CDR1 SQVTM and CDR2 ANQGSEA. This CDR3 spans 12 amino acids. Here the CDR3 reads CSAERGITEAFF. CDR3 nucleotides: TGCAGCGCTGAACGGGGGATCACTGAAGCTTTCTTT. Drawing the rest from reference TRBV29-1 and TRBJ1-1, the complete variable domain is SAVISQKPSRDICQRGTSLTIQCQVDSQVTMMFWYRQQPGQSLTLIATANQGSEATYESGFVIDKFPISRPNLTFSTLTVSNMSPEDSSIYLCSAERGITEAFFGQGTRLTVV.

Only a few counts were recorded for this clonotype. In DNA, the CDR3 is TGTGCCAGCAGTGGGCTACAGGGGATGAACACTGAAGCTTTCTTT. Translating it yields CASSGLQGMNTEAFF. The rearrangement links TRBV6-1 to TRBJ1-1; 7 bases align to TRBD1. The V segment lost 4 bases and the J segment 0 bases; nucleotides outside the gene matches: 5. The CDR3 is 15 residues long. CDR1 and CDR2 (germline): MNHNS, SASEGT.

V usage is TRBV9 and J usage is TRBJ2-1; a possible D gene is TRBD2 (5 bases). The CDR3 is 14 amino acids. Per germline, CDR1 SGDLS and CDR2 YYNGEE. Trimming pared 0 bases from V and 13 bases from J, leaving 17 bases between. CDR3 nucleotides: TGTGCCAGCAGCGTAGCGGAGCCTGAGGGCCGCCAGTTCTTC. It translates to CASSVAEPEGRQFF.

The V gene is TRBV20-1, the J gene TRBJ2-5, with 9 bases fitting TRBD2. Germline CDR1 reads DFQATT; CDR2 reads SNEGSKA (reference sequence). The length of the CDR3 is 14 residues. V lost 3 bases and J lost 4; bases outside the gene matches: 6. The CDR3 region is CSASGLAQIETQYF. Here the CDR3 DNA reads TGCAGTGCTAGTGGACTAGCGCAAATAGAGACCCAGTACTTC.

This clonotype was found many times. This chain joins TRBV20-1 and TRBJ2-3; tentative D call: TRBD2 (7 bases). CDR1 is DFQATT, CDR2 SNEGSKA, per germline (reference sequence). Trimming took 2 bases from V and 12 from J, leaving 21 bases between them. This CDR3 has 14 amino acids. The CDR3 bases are TGCAGTGCTAGAAGCCCCTTGGCGGGGGACACCCAGTATTTT. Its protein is CSARSPLAGDTQYF.

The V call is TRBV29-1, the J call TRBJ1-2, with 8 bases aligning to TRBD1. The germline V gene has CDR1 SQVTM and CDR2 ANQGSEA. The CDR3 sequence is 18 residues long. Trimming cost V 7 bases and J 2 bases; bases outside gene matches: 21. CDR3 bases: TGCAGCGCCACCGGGCGCGAAAGCCGACAGGGGATGAACTATGGCTACACCTTC. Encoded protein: CSATGRESRQGMNYGYTF.

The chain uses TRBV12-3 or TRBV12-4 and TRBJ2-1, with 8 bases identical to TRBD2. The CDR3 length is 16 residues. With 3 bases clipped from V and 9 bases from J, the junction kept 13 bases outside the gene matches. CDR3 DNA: TGTGCCAGCAGTTTCGGGGGGGGGCTTGTTGCTCGTGAGCAGTTCTTC. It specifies CASSFGGGLVAREQFF.

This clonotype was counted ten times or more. CDR3 coding DNA: TGCAGCGTTGGCCGCACTAGCGGGGGTTACAATGAGCAGTTCTTC. Encoded protein: CSVGRTSGGYNEQFF. The chain recombines TRBV29-1 with TRBJ2-1; 11 bases are a match to TRBD2. Germline V gene data show CDR1 as SQVTM and CDR2 as ANQGSEA. The CDR3 has 15 amino acids. Trimming at V came to 4 bases and at J to 4 bases, leaving 6 bases not matched to a gene.

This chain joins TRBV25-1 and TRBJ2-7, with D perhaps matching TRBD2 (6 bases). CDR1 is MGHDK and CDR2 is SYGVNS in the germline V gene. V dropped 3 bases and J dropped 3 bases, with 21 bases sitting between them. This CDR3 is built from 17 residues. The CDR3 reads CASSDLGTGTDYYEQYF. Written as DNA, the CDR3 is TGTGCCAGCAGTGATCTTGGAACCGGGACTGATTACTACGAGCAGTACTTC.

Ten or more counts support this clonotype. The CDR3 region has the DNA TGCGCCAGCAGCCCTCGACGGGGGGGACCCGACAATGAGCAGTTCTTC. Translated: CASSPRRGGPDNEQFF. V is TRBV5-1 and J is TRBJ2-1; 8 positions match TRBD2. Germline CDR1 SGHRS, CDR2 YFSETQ. The CDR3 has 16 amino acids. J was trimmed by 5 bases and V by 4 bases; bases with no gene match: 11. Using reference TRBV5-1 and TRBJ2-1 for the parts outside the CDR3, the full variable domain is KAGVTQTPRYLIKTRGQQVTLSCSPISGHRSVSWYQQTPGQGLQFLFEYFSETQRNKGNFPGRFSGRQFSNSRSEMNVSTLELGDSALYLCASSPRRGGPDNEQFFGPGTRLTVL.